Detailed here is one T cell receptor (beta chain). Its specificity is unknown. The data belong to a study of T cell repertoires in cytomegalovirus infection. The wider study: CMV epitopes in the study were HLA-C-restricted (recently identified) and HLA-B-restricted (well studied).

Germline V lookup: CDR1 MNHEY, CDR2 SVGAGI. The junction had 10 bases not matched to a gene; V was cut back by 0 bases and J by 0 bases. The CDR3 runs to 18 residues. TCRdb re-analysed the reads in MiXCR, keeping a single row per CDR3 protein. The sample contains roughly 990,000 distinct CDR3 sequences, around 29% of which appear only once. The source material was cultured CD8+ T cells from PBMCs, sampled from culture after CMV antigen stimulation. The V call is TRBV6-5, the J call TRBJ1-2; 7 bases are shared with TRBD1. The clonotype originates from a human donor in good health (CMV status not recorded). Some clones in this sample may be carry-over from other donors' samples. CDR3 sequence (DNA): TGTGCCAGCAGTTACTCAGCGACAGGGTATCTTCCTAACTATGGCTACACCTTC. Translating gives CASSYSATGYLPNYGYTF.